Each of the 13 T cell receptor beta chains below was sequenced from the same sample in a study of OX40 agonist ivuxolimab in advanced cancers. TCRdb keeps only in-frame clones here, not all; method: immunoSEQ multiplex PCR. The data show tens of thousands of clones, about 92% seen once. Sequences were derived from CD4+ or CD8+ T cells sorted from blood, sampled in a trial of the OX40 agonist ivuxolimab. These TCRs come from an adult with an advanced solid tumor such as melanoma, head and neck, liver or kidney cancer.

The CDR3 protein is CASSAGGAVGTDTQYF. As DNA, the CDR3 is TGTGCCAGCTCAGCGGGCGGGGCGGTTGGGACAGATACGCAGTATTTT. The chain links TRBV28 to TRBJ2-3; D might be TRBD2 (6 bases). The CDR3 sequence is 16 residues long. Trimming pared 8 bases from V and 3 bases from J, leaving 21 bases between. Germline values: CDR1 MDHEN, CDR2 SYDVKM.

The V gene is TRBV5-4, the J gene TRBJ2-3; 12 bases are a match to TRBD2. The CDR3 is made up of 15 amino acids. The trim removed 4 bases at V and 1 base at J, leaving 1 base unmatched. The V gene's germline CDR1 is SGHNT and CDR2 YYREEE (reference sequence). The CDR3 is CASSLAGGGTDTQYF. For the CDR3, the DNA is TGTGCCAGCAGCCTAGCGGGAGGGGGCACAGATACGCAGTATTTT.

This chain connects TRBV6-5 to TRBJ1-1; D gene ambiguous. Per the germline V gene, CDR1 is MNHEY and CDR2 is SVGAGI. The CDR3 totals 14 residues. V was cut by 2 bases and J by 0 bases, with 7 bases left in between. CDR3 in amino acids: CASSYGVLNTEAFF. CDR3 nucleotides: TGTGCCAGCAGTTACGGAGTCTTGAACACTGAAGCTTTCTTT.

The gene calls are TRBV21-1 and TRBJ2-1; the table assigns TRBD2, which was not confirmed against the DNA. TRBV21-1 is annotated as a pseudogene. This CDR3 spans 12 amino acids. Here the CDR3 reads CASSKESGEQFF. The CDR3 DNA is TGTGCCAGCAGCAAAGAGAGCGGTGAGCAGTTCTTC.

The chain is built from TRBV10-3 and TRBJ1-2; perhaps TRBD1 as D (5 bases). Germline V lookup: CDR1 ENHRY, CDR2 SYGVKD. The germline V and J ends were trimmed by 11 bases and 8 bases, with 30 bases remaining between them. This CDR3 has 16 amino acids. The CDR3 is CAARGVSGSPVGGYTF. CDR3 bases: TGTGCCGCGAGGGGTGTTTCCGGGTCCCCTGTTGGGGGCTACACCTTC.

The chain combines TRBV19 with TRBJ1-5, with D maybe TRBD1 (5 bases). V was pared by 1 base and J by 6 bases, with 13 bases between. Germline V lookup: CDR1 LNHDA, CDR2 SQIVND (reference sequence). This CDR3 has 15 residues. DNA for the CDR3: TGTGCCAGTAGTATAGGTCAGGGAGGGACTCAGCCCCAGCATTTT. This encodes CASSIGQGGTQPQHF.

The chain recombines TRBV19 with TRBJ2-2, with 8 bases fitting TRBD2. The germline V gene has CDR1 LNHDA and CDR2 SQIVND (reference sequence). This CDR3 is built from 16 residues. V trimming: 1 base; J trimming: 5 bases; junction bases outside the gene matches: 6. The CDR3 spells CASSIAASGSTGELFF. CDR3 coding DNA: TGTGCCAGTAGTATAGCGGCCAGCGGGAGTACCGGGGAGCTGTTTTTT.

The genes are TRBV27 and TRBJ2-3; 14 nucleotides agree with TRBD2. V lost 6 bases and J lost 3; bases outside the gene matches: 5. This CDR3 is built from 16 residues. The germline gives CDR1 MNHEY, CDR2 SMNVEV (reference sequence). Here the CDR3 reads CASSGTSGSGTDTQYF. The CDR3 nucleotides read TGTGCCAGCAGCGGGACTAGCGGGAGTGGGACAGATACGCAGTATTTT.

The chain has TRBV19 and TRBJ1-3; no reliable D call. This CDR3 has 14 residues. Germline V gene data show CDR1 as LNHDA and CDR2 as SQIVND (reference sequence). V lost 1 base and J 1 base, leaving 5 bases between the germline ends. The CDR3 loop is CASSIGGSGNTIYF. In nucleotides, the CDR3 is TGTGCCAGTAGTATAGGGGGTTCTGGAAACACCATATATTTT.

The chain recombines TRBV6-4 with TRBJ2-2, with TRBD2 identical over 14 bases. Germline V gene data show CDR1 as MRHNA and CDR2 as SNTAGT. The CDR3 sequence is 18 residues long. J lost 6 bases, V lost 5 bases, and 11 bases had no gene match. CDR3 in DNA: TGTGCCAGCAGTCTTAACCTGGGACTAGCGGGAGTAGCCGGGGAGCTGTTTTTT. Its translation is CASSLNLGLAGVAGELFF.

This sequence joins TRBV18 and TRBJ2-2; TRBD1 aligns across 7 bases. This CDR3 is 15 amino acids long. J gave up 3 bases and V 6 bases, and 7 bases lay outside the gene matches. Germline assignment: CDR1 KGHSH and CDR2 LQKENI. The CDR3 nucleotides read TGTGCCAGCTCGCCCGGGACAGCTCACACCGGGGAGCTGTTTTTT. Protein product: CASSPGTAHTGELFF.

This chain links TRBV30 with TRBJ2-1; D assignment may be TRBD1 or TRBD2 (5 bases each). The germline V and J ends were trimmed by 5 bases and 4 bases, with 15 bases remaining between them. This CDR3 is built from 14 residues. Germline CDR1 reads GTSNPN; CDR2 reads SVGIG (reference sequence). In DNA form, the CDR3 reads TGTGCCTGGGACACGGGGCTAGGTTACAATGAGCAGTTCTTC. Amino acid sequence: CAWDTGLGYNEQFF. The whole variable domain, remainder taken from reference TRBV30 and TRBJ2-1, is SQTIHQWPATLVQPVGSPLSLECTVEGTSNPNLYWYRQAAGRGLQLLFYSVGIGQISSEVPQNLSASRPQDRQFILSSKKLLLSDSGFYLCAWDTGLGYNEQFFGPGTRLTVL.

V and J are TRBV28 and TRBJ2-7; 10 nucleotides align to TRBD2. Trimming removed 4 bases from V and 6 bases from J; junction bases left unmatched: 9. CDR1 is MDHEN and CDR2 is SYDVKM in the germline V gene. The CDR3 runs 15 residues. The CDR3 protein is CASSSSSGRTFEQYF. CDR3 nucleotides: TGTGCCAGCAGTTCCTCTAGCGGGAGAACGTTCGAGCAGTACTTC.